The rows below give T cell receptor beta chains drawn from one sample of a study of early stage breast cancer tumors. Some clones are missing from TCRdb's copy, which holds only in-frame ones; the method was immunoSEQ multiplex PCR. The data contain a few thousand clones, about 65% of them seen just once; the ten biggest clones take up about a fifth. Sequencing was done on a sample of normal breast tissue next to the tumor. All receptors come from a person in their fifties with breast cancer. Both conserved end residues are part of each CDR3. Each record gives: J gene, clone size, D gene, V gene, CDR3 protein, CDR3 DNA. The D gene is left open where the match is weak. Not all rows give a size; the values are once, few, many and, for expanded clones, a class.

>TRBJ1-2|.|.|TRBV27
CASSPLQGLYGYTF
TGTGCCAGCAGTCCTTTACAGGGCCTATATGGCTACACCTTC
>TRBJ2-2|.|.|TRBV10-3
CAISEAGSTGELFF
TGTGCCATCAGTGAGGCAGGGTCCACCGGGGAGCTGTTTTTT
>TRBJ1-1|few|.|TRBV5-4
CASSPSGGWAEAFF
TGCGCCAGCAGCCCTTCTGGGGGGTGGGCTGAAGCTTTCTTT
>TRBJ1-6|.|TRBD1|TRBV18
CASSGTGGENSPLHF
TGTGCCAGCTCCGGGACAGGGGGTGAAAATTCACCCCTCCACTTT
>TRBJ1-2|.|.|TRBV6-6
CAGTKQGSYGYTF
TGTGCCGGAACGAAACAGGGTAGCTATGGCTACACCTTC
>TRBJ2-3|.|TRBD2|TRBV5-5
CASSPTGTSGSGDTQYF
TGTGCCAGCAGCCCGACCGGGACTAGCGGTTCGGGAGATACGCAGTATTTT
>TRBJ2-2|.|.|TRBV29-1
CSVEDPGWDTGELFF
TGCAGCGTTGAAGATCCAGGCTGGGACACCGGGGAGCTGTTTTTT
>TRBJ1-5|.|.|TRBV7-2
CASSLRVGSSNQPQHF
TGTGCCAGCAGCTTACGGGTAGGGAGTAGCAATCAGCCCCAGCATTTT
>TRBJ1-6|few|.|TRBV5-5
CASSTPSPLHF
TGTGCCAGCAGCACCCCCTCACCCCTCCACTTT
>TRBJ2-6|.|.|TRBV28
CASRKTESSGANVLTF
TGTGCCAGCAGGAAGACAGAAAGCTCTGGGGCCAACGTCCTGACTTTC
>TRBJ2-7|.|.|TRBV30
CAWRGGGNYEQYF
TGTGCCTGGAGGGGTGGAGGGAACTACGAGCAGTACTTC
>TRBJ2-7|.|.|TRBV7-9
CASSPGWGGLDEQYF
TGTGCCAGCAGCCCAGGTTGGGGGGGCCTCGACGAGCAGTACTTC
>TRBJ2-7|few|TRBD1|TRBV6-6
CASSSSLTGYYEQYF
TGTGCCAGCAGCTCATCCTTGACAGGGTACTACGAGCAGTACTTC
>TRBJ1-1|.|TRBD1|TRBV19
CASSNRRGASTEAFF
TGTGCCAGTAGTAACCGCAGGGGGGCGAGCACTGAAGCTTTCTTT
>TRBJ2-1|.|.|TRBV7-2
CASSLVVLSGEQFF
TGTGCCAGCAGCTTAGTGGTCCTCAGCGGTGAGCAGTTCTTC
>TRBJ2-1|.|.|TRBV4-1
CASCPTGIGEQFF
TGCGCCAGCTGCCCGACTGGGATTGGGGAGCAGTTCTTC
>TRBJ1-5|.|.|TRBV2
CASSHDGNQPQHF
TGTGCCAGCAGTCACGACGGGAATCAGCCCCAGCATTTT
>TRBJ1-3|.|.|TRBV28
CASMAGGRGNTIYF
TGTGCCAGCATGGCGGGGGGTAGGGGAAACACCATATATTTT
>TRBJ1-2|once|.|TRBV28
CASSLRPGGGYGYTF
TGTGCCAGCAGTTTACGCCCCGGCGGGGGCTATGGCTACACCTTC
>TRBJ1-1|.|.|TRBV11-2
CASSPSGGWAEAFF
TGCGCCAGCAGCCCTTCTGGGGGGTGGGCTGAAGCTTTCTTT
>TRBJ2-7|.|.|TRBV11-2
CASSFLGEQYF
TGTGCCAGCAGCTTCCTTGGCGAGCAGTACTTC
>TRBJ2-7|.|TRBD1|TRBV11-2
CASSSGTGPYEQYF
TGTGCCAGCAGCTCCGGGACAGGACCCTACGAGCAGTACTTC
>TRBJ1-2|few|.|TRBV6-4
CASSDEGSRGFYGYTF
TGTGCCAGCAGTGACGAAGGGTCGAGGGGATTCTATGGCTACACCTTC
>TRBJ2-5|.|.|TRBV2
CASTEVQRANQETQYF
TGTGCCAGCACTGAAGTCCAGCGGGCTAATCAAGAGACCCAGTACTTC
>TRBJ1-2|.|.|TRBV4-3
CASSQDRGWDNYGYTF
TGCGCCAGCAGCCAAGATCGCGGGTGGGATAACTATGGCTACACCTTC
>TRBJ1-2|.|.|TRBV10-2
CASWGTSDYGYTF
TGCGCCAGCTGGGGGACATCCGACTATGGCTACACCTTC
>TRBJ2-1|.|TRBD2|TRBV27
CASRTSGDNEQFF
TGTGCCAGCCGGACTAGCGGTGACAATGAGCAGTTCTTC
>TRBJ2-3|.|TRBD2|TRBV7-9
CASSSPPGLAGGDKDTQYF
TGTGCCAGCAGCTCGCCACCGGGACTAGCGGGGGGGGACAAAGATACGCAGTATTTT
>TRBJ1-4|.|.|TRBV2
CATQASTNEKLFF
TGTGCCACCCAAGCTTCAACTAATGAAAAACTGTTTTTT
>TRBJ2-1|.|TRBD2|TRBV2
CASMRESGRVMDNEQFF
TGTGCCAGCATGAGAGAAAGCGGGAGAGTTATGGACAATGAGCAGTTCTTC
>TRBJ2-1|.|TRBD2|TRBV4-3
CASIDLGRGGYEQFF
TGCGCCAGCATCGACCTGGGGCGGGGGGGGTATGAGCAGTTCTTC
>TRBJ2-1|once|TRBD1|TRBV18
CASSGQGQNNEQFF
TGTGCCAGCTCAGGACAGGGGCAAAACAATGAGCAGTTCTTC
>TRBJ1-3|.|.|TRBV29-1
CSLGPDRLF
TGCAGCCTAGGGCCAGACCGGCTTTTT
>TRBJ2-1|.|.|TRBV7-3
CASSYGVHNEQFF
TGTGCCAGCAGCTATGGGGTCCACAATGAGCAGTTCTTC
>TRBJ2-3|.|.|TRBV6-1
CASSDPNRSTDTQYF
TGTGCCAGCAGTGACCCAAACCGCAGCACAGATACGCAGTATTTT
>TRBJ2-1|.|.|TRBV7-9
CASSRWADEQFF
TGTGCCAGCAGCAGGTGGGCGGATGAGCAGTTCTTC
>TRBJ2-2|.|.|TRBV4-3
CASSQVKGDTGELFF
TGCGCCAGCAGCCAAGTTAAAGGGGACACCGGGGAGCTGTTTTTT
>TRBJ2-7|few|.|TRBV4-1
CASSPGNRDTVHEQYF
TGCGCCAGCAGCCCGGGAAACCGGGACACGGTTCACGAGCAGTACTTC
>TRBJ1-2|.|TRBD1|TRBV5-4
CASSSPGTGMTSGYTF
TGTGCCAGCAGCTCCCCCGGGACAGGGATGACCAGCGGCTACACCTTC
>TRBJ2-3|few|TRBD1|TRBV7-2
CASSSGKGAGTDTQYF
TGTGCCAGCAGCTCCGGCAAGGGGGCAGGCACAGATACGCAGTATTTT
>TRBJ2-3|.|.|TRBV5-6
CASSLRQGIQDTQYF
TGTGCCAGCAGCTTGAGGCAGGGGATTCAAGATACGCAGTATTTT
>TRBJ1-2|.|TRBD1|TRBV7-6
CASSPSRDRGTDGYTF
TGTGCCAGCAGCCCGAGTCGAGACAGGGGTACAGATGGCTACACCTTC
>TRBJ1-1|few|.|TRBV11-2
CASSLGDTGSEAFF
TGTGCCAGCAGCTTAGGAGATACAGGGTCTGAAGCTTTCTTT
>TRBJ2-7|few|.|TRBV6-1
CASSETQGFNYEQYF
TGTGCCAGCAGTGAGACACAGGGATTCAACTACGAGCAGTACTTC
>TRBJ2-3|.|.|TRBV13
CASRSRVHTDTQYF
TGTGCCAGCAGGTCCCGGGTCCACACAGATACGCAGTATTTT
>TRBJ2-1|.|.|TRBV21-1
CASPKSTEALNNEQFF
TGTGCCAGCCCTAAGTCGACGGAAGCCCTAAACAATGAGCAGTTCTTC
>TRBJ1-2|.|.|TRBV27
CASSLWGHGGYTF
TGTGCCAGCAGTTTATGGGGGCACGGAGGCTACACCTTC
>TRBJ2-5|.|TRBD2|TRBV28
CASSLAGGPPAWTQYF
TGTGCCAGCAGTTTAGCGGGGGGGCCTCCTGCTTGGACCCAGTACTTC
>TRBJ2-5|.|.|TRBV9
CASSGGGTSPPQYF
TGTGCCAGCAGCGGTGGAGGAACTAGCCCCCCCCAGTACTTC
>TRBJ1-2|.|.|TRBV6-6
CASSYRVNYGYTF
TGTGCCAGCAGTTACAGGGTTAACTATGGCTACACCTTC
>TRBJ2-2|few|TRBD1|TRBV9
CASSASTSSSWGQGGGELFF
TGTGCCAGCAGCGCCTCGACGTCCTCTTCGTGGGGACAGGGGGGCGGGGAGCTGTTTTTT
>TRBJ2-3|.|.|TRBV15
CATSRIGVGTDTQYF
TGTGCCACCAGCAGAATAGGTGTGGGCACAGATACGCAGTATTTT
>TRBJ1-5|.|.|TRBV13
CASSLGPGSNQPQHF
TGTGCCAGCAGCTTAGGTCCGGGTAGCAATCAGCCCCAGCATTTT
>TRBJ1-2|few|.|TRBV2
CASSERQVYGYTF
TGTGCCAGCAGTGAACGGCAGGTTTATGGCTACACCTTC
>TRBJ2-1|few|.|TRBV13
CASSPRSLARNEQFF
TGTGCCAGCAGCCCCCGCTCCCTAGCGCGCAATGAGCAGTTCTTC
>TRBJ2-7|few|.|TRBV7-7
CASSQPGQNYEQYF
TGTGCCAGCAGCCAGCCGGGACAAAACTACGAGCAGTACTTC
>TRBJ2-1|.|.|TRBV11-2
CASSGEGSGGFF
TGTGCCAGCAGCGGAGAGGGTAGCGGTGGATTCTTC
>TRBJ1-5|few|TRBD1|TRBV6-1
CASTSDRRQPQHF
TGTGCCAGCACCTCGGACAGGAGACAGCCCCAGCATTTT
>TRBJ1-6|large|.|TRBV7-3
CASSLMGANSPLHF
TGTGCCAGCAGCTTAATGGGGGCTAATTCACCCCTCCACTTT
>TRBJ2-1|once|.|TRBV30
CAARLVRGGGEQFF
TGTGCCGCCCGACTAGTTAGAGGGGGGGGTGAGCAGTTCTTC